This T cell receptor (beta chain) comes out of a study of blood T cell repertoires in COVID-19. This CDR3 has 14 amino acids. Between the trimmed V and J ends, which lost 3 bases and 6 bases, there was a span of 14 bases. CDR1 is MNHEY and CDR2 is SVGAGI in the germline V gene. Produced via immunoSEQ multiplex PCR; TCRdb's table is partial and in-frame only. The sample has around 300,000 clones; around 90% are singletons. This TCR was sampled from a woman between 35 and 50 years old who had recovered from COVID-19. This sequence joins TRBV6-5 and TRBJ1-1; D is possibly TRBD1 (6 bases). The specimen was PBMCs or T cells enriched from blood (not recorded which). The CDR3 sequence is CASSYGRGGAEAFF. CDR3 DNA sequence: TGTGCCAGCAGTTATGGCAGAGGGGGGGCTGAAGCTTTCTTT.